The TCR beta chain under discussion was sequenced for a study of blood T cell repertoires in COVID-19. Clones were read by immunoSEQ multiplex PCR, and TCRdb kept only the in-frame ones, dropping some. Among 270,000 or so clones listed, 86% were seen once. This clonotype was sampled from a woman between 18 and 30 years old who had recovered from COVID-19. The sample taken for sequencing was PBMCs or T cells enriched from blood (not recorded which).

CDR3 nucleotide sequence: TGTGCCAGCAGCTTAGCGATCCTATCAGATACGCAGTATTTT. This codes for CASSLAILSDTQYF. The chain uses TRBV7-2 and TRBJ2-3; no definite D call. The CDR3 runs 14 residues. The ends were cut back, 0 bases at V and 4 bases at J, with 8 bases in the middle. Germline values: CDR1 SGHTA, CDR2 FQGNSA.